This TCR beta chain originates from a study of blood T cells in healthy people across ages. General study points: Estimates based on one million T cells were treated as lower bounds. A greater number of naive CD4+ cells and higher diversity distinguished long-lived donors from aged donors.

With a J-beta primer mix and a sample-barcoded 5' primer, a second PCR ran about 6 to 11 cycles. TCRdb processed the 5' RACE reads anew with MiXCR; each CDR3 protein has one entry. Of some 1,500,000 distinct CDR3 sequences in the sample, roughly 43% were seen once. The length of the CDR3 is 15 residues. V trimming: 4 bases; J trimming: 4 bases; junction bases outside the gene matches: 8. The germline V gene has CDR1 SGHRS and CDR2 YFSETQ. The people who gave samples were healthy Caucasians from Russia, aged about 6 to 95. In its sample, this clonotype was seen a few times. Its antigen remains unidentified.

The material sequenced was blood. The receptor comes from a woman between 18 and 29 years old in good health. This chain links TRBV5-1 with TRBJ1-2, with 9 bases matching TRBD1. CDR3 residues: CASSAPGQGFYGYTF. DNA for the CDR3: TGCGCCAGCAGCGCGCCGGGACAGGGCTTCTATGGCTACACCTTC.